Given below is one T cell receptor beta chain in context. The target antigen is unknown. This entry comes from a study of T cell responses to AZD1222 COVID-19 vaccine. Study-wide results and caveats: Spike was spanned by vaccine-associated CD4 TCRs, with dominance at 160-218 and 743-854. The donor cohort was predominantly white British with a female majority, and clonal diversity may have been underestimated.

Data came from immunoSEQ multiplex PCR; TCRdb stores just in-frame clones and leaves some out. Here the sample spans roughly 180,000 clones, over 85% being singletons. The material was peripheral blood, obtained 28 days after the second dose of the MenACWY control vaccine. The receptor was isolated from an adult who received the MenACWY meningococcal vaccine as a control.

Here the CDR3 DNA reads TGTGCCAGTAGTACTTGGGGGGAGAGCGAGCAGTACTTC. This sequence encodes CASSTWGESEQYF. This chain connects TRBV19 to TRBJ2-7; D is perhaps TRBD2 (6 bases). The CDR3 runs 13 residues. Germline CDR1 LNHDA, CDR2 SQIVND (reference sequence). V lost 4 bases and J 6 bases, leaving 13 bases between the germline ends. Full variable domain (remainder filled in from reference TRBV19 and TRBJ2-7): DGGITQSPKYLFRKEGQNVTLSCEQNLNHDAMYWYRQDPGQGLRLIYYSQIVNDFQKGDIAEGYSVSREKKESFPLTVTSAQKNPTAFYLCASSTWGESEQYFGPGTRLTVT.